This TCR beta chain is drawn from a study of cytomegalovirus exposure and HLA in healthy donors. This clone was recorded a few times. The CDR3 has 15 residues. V gave up 1 base and J gave up 6 bases, with 15 bases separating them. Per germline, CDR1 LGHNA and CDR2 YSLEER. This PCR relied on a set of 60 Vbeta primers and 13 Jbeta primers. Assay: immunoSEQ multiplex PCR; the TCRdb copy retains only in-frame clones and omits some. This sample yields around 200,000 clones, of which approximately 70% are seen a single time; about 3% belongs to the top ten. The TCR originated in a man in his forties or fifties in good health and CMV-seropositive. The chain carries TRBV4-3 and TRBJ1-2, with D maybe TRBD1 (6 bases). Specimen: PBMCs. CDR3 region: CASSQGGTPQNGYTF. The CDR3 bases are TGCGCCAGCAGCCAAGGAGGGACACCTCAAAATGGCTACACCTTC.